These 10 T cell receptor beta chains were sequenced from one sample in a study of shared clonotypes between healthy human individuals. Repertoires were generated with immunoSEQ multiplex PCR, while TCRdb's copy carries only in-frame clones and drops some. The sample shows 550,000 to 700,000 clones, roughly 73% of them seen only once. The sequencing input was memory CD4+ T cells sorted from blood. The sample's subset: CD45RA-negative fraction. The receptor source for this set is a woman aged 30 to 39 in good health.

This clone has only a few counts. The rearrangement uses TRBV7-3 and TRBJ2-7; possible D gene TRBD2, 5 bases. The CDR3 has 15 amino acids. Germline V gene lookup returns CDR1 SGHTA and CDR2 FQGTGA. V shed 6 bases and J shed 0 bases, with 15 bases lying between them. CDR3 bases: TGTGCCAGCAGTCGGTATGCGGGCGACTCCTACGAGCAGTACTTC. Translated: CASSRYAGDSYEQYF.

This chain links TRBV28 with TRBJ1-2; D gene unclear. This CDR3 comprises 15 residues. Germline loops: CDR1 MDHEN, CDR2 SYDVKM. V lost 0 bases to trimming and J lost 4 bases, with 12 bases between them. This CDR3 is CASSLWSDGGYGYTF. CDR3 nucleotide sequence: TGTGCCAGCAGTTTATGGTCTGACGGAGGCTATGGCTACACCTTC.

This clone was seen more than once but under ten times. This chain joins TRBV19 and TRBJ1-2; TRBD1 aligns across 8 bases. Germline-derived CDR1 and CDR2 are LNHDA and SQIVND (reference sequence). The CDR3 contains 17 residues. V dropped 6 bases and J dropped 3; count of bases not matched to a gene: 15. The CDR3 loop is CASRHAYRGAGDYGYTF. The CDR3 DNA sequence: TGTGCCAGTAGACACGCCTACAGGGGGGCAGGAGACTATGGCTACACCTTC.

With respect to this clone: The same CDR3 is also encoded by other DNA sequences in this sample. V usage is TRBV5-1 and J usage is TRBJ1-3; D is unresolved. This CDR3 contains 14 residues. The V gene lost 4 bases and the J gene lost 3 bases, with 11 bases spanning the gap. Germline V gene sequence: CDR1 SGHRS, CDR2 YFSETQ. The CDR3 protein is CASSPGTDGNTIYF. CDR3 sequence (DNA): TGCGCCAGCAGCCCAGGTACTGATGGAAACACCATATATTTT.

In DNA, the CDR3 is TGTGCCAGCAGTTTATTCGGAGGAGCCTTTAGCAATCAGCCCCAGCATTTT. Protein: CASSLFGGAFSNQPQHF. The chain uses TRBV28 and TRBJ1-5, with D unclear. Germline V gives CDR1 MDHEN, CDR2 SYDVKM. The V and J ends lost 1 base and 0 bases respectively, with 13 bases between them. There are 17 residues in the CDR3.

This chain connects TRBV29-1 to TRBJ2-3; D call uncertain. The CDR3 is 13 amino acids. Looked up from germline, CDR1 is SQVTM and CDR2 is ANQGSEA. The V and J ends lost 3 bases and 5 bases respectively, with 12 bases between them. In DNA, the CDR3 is TGCAGCGTTGATCAACAACAAGGAGATACGCAGTATTTT. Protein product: CSVDQQQGDTQYF.

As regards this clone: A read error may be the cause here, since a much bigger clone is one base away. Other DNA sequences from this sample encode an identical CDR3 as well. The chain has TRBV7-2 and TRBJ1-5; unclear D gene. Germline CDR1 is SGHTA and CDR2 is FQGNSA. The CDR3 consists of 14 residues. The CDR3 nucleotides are TGTGCCAGCCTGTTGACCTATGGCAATCAGCCTCAGCATTTT. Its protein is CASLLTYGNQPQHF.

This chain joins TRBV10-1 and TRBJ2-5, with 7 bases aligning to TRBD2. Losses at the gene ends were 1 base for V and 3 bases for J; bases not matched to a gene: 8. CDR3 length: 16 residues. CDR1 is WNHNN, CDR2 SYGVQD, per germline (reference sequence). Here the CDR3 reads CASSEWQSSGKETQYF. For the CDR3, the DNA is TGCGCCAGCAGTGAGTGGCAATCTAGCGGAAAAGAGACCCAGTACTTC.

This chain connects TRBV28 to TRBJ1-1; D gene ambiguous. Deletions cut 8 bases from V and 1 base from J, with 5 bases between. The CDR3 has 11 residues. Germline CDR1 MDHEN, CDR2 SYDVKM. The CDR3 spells CASWQNTEAFF. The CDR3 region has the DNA TGTGCCAGCTGGCAGAACACTGAAGCTTTCTTT.

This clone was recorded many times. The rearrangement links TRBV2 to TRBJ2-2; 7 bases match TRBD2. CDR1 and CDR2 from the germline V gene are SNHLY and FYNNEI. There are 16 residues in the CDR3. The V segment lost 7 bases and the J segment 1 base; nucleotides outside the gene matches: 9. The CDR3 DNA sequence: TGTGCCAGCACATTCAGTAGCGGGCTGAACACCGGGGAGCTGTTTTTT. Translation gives CASTFSSGLNTGELFF. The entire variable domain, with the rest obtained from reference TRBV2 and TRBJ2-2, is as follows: EPEVTQTPSHQVTQMGQEVILRCVPISNHLYFYWYRQILGQKVEFLVSFYNNEISEKSEIFDDQFSVERPDGSNFTLKIRSTKLEDSAMYFCASTFSSGLNTGELFFGEGSRLTVL.